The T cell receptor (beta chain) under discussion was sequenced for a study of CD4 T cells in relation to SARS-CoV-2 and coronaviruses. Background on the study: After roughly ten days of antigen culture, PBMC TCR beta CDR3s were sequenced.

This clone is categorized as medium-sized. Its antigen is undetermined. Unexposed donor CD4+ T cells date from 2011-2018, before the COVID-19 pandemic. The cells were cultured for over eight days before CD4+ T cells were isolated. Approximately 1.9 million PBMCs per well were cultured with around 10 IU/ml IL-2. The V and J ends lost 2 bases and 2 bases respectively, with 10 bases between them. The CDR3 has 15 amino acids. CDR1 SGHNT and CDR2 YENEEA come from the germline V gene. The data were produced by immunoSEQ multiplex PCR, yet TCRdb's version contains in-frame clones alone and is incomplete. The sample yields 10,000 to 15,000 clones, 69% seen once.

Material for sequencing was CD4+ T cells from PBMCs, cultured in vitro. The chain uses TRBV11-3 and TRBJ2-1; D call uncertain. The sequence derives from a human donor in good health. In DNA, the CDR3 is TGTGCCAGCAGCTTATGGGGTGGCGCCTACAATGAGCAGTTCTTC. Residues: CASSLWGGAYNEQFF.